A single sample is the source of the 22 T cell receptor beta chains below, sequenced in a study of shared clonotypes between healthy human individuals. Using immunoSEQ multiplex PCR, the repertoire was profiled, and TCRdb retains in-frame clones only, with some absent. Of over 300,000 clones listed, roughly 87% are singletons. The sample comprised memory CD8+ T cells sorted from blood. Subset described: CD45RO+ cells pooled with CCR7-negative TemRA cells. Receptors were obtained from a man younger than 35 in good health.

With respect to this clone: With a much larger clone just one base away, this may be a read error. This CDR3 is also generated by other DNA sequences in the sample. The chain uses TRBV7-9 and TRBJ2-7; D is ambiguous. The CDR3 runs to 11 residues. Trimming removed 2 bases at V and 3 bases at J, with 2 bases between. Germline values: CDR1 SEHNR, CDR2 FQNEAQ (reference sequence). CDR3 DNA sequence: TGTGCCAGCAGCTTAAACTACGAGCAGTACTTC. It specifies CASSLNYEQYF.

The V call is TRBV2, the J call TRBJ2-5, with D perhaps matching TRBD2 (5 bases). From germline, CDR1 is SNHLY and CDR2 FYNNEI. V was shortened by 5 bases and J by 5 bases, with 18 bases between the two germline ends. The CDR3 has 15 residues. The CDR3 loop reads CASSHLALAQETQYF. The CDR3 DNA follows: TGTGCCAGCAGTCACCTCGCGCTAGCTCAGGAGACCCAGTACTTC.

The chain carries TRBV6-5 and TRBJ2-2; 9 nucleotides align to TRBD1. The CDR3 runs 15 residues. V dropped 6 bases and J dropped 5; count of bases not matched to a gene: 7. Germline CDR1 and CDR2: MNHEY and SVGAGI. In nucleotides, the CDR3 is TGTGCCAGCAGCCGTGGACAGGGGTCGACCGGGGAGCTGTTTTTT. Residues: CASSRGQGSTGELFF.

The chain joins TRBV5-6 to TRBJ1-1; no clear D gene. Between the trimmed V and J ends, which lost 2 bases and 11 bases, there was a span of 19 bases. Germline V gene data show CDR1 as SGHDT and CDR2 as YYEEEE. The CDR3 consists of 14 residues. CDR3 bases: TGTGCCAGCAGCTTCACGCCTCGCTTCCAGGAGGCTTTCTTT. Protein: CASSFTPRFQEAFF.

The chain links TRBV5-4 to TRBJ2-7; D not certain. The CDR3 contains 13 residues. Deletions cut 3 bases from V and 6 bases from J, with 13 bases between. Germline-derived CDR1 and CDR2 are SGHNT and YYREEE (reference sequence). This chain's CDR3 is CASSSEDKPEQYF. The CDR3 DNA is TGTGCCAGCAGCTCGGAAGATAAGCCCGAGCAGTACTTC.

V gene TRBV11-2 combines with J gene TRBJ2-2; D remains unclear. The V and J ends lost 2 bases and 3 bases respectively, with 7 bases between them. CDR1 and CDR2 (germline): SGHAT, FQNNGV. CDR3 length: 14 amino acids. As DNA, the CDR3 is TGTGCCAGCAGCTTAAAGGGTTACACCGGGGAGCTGTTTTTT. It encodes CASSLKGYTGELFF.

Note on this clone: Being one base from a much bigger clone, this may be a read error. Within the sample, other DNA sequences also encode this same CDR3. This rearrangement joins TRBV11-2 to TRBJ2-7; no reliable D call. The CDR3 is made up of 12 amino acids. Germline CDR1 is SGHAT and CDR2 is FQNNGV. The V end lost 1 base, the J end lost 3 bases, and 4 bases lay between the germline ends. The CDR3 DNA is TGTGCCAGCAGCTTAGGGGTCTACGAGCAGTACTTC. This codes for CASSLGVYEQYF.

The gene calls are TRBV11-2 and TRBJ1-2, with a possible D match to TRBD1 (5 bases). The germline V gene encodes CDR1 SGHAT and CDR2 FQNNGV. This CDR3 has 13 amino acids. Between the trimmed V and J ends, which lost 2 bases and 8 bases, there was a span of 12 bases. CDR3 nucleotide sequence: TGTGCCAGCAGCTTACCCCCAGGGTACGGCTACACCTTC. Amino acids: CASSLPPGYGYTF.

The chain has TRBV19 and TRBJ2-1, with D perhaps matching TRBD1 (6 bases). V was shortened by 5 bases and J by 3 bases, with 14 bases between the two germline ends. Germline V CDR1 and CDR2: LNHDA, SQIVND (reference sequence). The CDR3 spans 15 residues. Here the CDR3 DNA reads TGTGCCAGTAGTGAGGGTCAGGGGTACTACAATGAGCAGTTCTTC. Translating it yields CASSEGQGYYNEQFF.

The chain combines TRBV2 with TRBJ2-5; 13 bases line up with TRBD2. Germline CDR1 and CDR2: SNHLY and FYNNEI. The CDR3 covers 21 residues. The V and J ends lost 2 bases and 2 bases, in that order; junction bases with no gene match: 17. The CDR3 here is CASSEIAGTSGVGTPQETQYF. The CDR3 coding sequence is TGTGCCAGCAGTGAAATCGCCGGGACTAGCGGGGTCGGTACCCCTCAAGAGACCCAGTACTTC.

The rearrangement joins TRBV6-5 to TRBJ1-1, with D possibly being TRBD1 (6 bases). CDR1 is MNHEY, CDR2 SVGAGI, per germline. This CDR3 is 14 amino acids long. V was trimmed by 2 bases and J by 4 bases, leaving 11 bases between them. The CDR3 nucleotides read TGTGCCAGCAGTTACCGGGGGCTCGGCACTGAAGCTTTCTTT. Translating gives CASSYRGLGTEAFF.

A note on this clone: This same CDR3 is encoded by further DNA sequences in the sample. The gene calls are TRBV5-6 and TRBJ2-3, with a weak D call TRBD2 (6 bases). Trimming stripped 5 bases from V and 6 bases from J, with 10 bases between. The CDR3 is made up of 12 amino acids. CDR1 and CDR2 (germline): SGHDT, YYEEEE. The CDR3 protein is CASSLAGDTQYF. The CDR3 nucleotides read TGTGCCAGCAGTCTGGCGGGGGATACGCAGTATTTT.

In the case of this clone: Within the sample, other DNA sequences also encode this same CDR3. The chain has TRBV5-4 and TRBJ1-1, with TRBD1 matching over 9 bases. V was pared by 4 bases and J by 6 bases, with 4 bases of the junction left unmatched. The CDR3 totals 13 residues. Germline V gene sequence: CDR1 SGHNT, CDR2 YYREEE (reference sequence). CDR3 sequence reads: CASSLDRGSEAFF. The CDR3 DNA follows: TGTGCCAGCAGCCTTGACAGGGGGTCTGAAGCTTTCTTT.

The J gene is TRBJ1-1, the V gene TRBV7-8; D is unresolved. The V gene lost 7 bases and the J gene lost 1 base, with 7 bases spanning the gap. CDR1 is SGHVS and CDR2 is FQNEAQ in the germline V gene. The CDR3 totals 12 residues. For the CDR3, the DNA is TGTGCCAGCAATCACTGGAACACTGAAGCTTTCTTT. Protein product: CASNHWNTEAFF.

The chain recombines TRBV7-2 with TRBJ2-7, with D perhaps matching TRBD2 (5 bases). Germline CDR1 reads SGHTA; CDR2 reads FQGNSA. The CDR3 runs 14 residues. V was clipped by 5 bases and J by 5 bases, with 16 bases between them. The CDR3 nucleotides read TGTGCCAGCAGCCCCCCCGGGATTTACGACGAGCAGTACTTC. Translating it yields CASSPPGIYDEQYF.

In DNA, the CDR3 is TGCGCCAGCAAAAACCCTGGACAGGGGACCTCCTACGAGCAGTACTTC. Protein product: CASKNPGQGTSYEQYF. V usage is TRBV10-2 and J usage is TRBJ2-7, with TRBD1 matching 9 bases. The CDR3 totals 16 residues. Losses at the gene ends were 7 bases for V and 0 bases for J; bases not matched to a gene: 10. The germline V gene encodes CDR1 WSHSY and CDR2 SAAADI.

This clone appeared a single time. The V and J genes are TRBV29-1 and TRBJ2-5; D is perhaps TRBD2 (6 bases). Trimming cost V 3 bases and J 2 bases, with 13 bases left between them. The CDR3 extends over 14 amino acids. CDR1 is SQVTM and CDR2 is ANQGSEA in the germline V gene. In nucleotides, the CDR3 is TGCAGCGTTGAGGGGGGAGGAGGGCAAGAGACCCAGTACTTC. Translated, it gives CSVEGGGGQETQYF.

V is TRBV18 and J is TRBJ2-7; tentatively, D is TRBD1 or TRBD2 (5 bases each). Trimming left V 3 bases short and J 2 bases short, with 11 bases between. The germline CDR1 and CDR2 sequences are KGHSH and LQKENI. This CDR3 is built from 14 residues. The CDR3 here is CASSPSGPPYEQYF. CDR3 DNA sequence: TGTGCCAGCTCACCCTCGGGACCGCCCTACGAGCAGTACTTC.

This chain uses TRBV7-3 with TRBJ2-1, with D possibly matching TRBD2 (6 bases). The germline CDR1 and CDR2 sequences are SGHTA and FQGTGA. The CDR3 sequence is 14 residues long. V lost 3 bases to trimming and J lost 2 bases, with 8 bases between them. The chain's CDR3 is CASSLEGTYNEQFF. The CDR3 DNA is TGTGCCAGCAGCTTGGAGGGGACCTACAATGAGCAGTTCTTC. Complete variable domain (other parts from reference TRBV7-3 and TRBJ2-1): GAGVSQTPSNKVTEKGKYVELRCDPISGHTALYWYRQSLGQGPEFLIYFQGTGAADDSGLPNDRFFAVRPEGSVSTLKIQRTERGDSAVYLCASSLEGTYNEQFFGPGTRLTVL.

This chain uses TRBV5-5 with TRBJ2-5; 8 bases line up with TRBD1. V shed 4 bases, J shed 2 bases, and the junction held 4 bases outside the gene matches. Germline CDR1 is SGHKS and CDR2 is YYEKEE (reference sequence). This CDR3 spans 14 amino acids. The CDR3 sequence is CASSPGQGQETQYF. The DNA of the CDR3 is TGTGCCAGCAGCCCCGGACAGGGTCAAGAGACCCAGTACTTC.

The CDR3 region is CASTPRQDYYQPQHF. Written as DNA, the CDR3 is TGTGCCAGTACGCCCCGACAAGACTACTATCAGCCCCAGCATTTT. The rearrangement uses TRBV19 and TRBJ1-5, with D hard to call. Trimming shortened V by 7 bases and J by 5 bases, and 18 bases separated the two germline ends. CDR1 and CDR2 (germline): LNHDA, SQIVND (reference sequence). This CDR3 region has 15 residues.

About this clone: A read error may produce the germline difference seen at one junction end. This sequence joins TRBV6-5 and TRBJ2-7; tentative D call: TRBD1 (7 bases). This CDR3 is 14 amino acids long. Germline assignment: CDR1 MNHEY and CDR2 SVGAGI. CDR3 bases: TGTGCCATCAGTGGACAGGACTACTCCTACGAGCAGTACTTC. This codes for CAISGQDYSYEQYF.